This record looks at one T cell receptor beta chain sequence and its context. Clones were read by immunoSEQ multiplex PCR, and TCRdb kept only the in-frame ones, dropping some. Here the sample spans about 200,000 clones, about nine tenths being singletons. The data were taken from a study of blood T cell repertoires in COVID-19. Sequencing input: peripheral blood. The receptor was isolated from a man in his late teens or twenties with active or convalescent COVID-19.

For the CDR3, the DNA is TGTGCCAGCAGCTTAGGTGGCGGGACAGAGACCCAGTACTTC. It codes for CASSLGGGTETQYF. This chain connects TRBV7-8 to TRBJ2-5; possibly TRBD2 for D (6 bases). The CDR3 length is 14 residues. V lost 1 base to trimming and J lost 4 bases, with 10 bases between them. CDR1 SGHVS and CDR2 FQNEAQ come from the germline V gene.